This T cell receptor (beta chain) is from a study of blood T cell repertoires in COVID-19. Study in general: The cDNA or gDNA used as material had been derived from T cells, B-cell-depleted T cells, or PBMCs.

The germline V gene encodes CDR1 MDHEN and CDR2 SYDVKM. V shed 3 bases, J shed 4 bases, and the junction held 3 bases outside the gene matches. CDR3 length: 15 residues. In the study's own analysis: Nucleated cell counts were estimated from reference gene primer amplification. TCRdb's table, derived via immunoSEQ multiplex PCR, lists solely in-frame clones and lacks some. The V and J calls and clone size were taken over from that table, and D and trimming were inferred from the DNA. In the table there are 180,000 or so clones, 70% to 90% of which are singletons. Recovery among Cohort 3 donors was established by two negative PCRs, clearance, or symptom resolution.

This chain joins TRBV28 and TRBJ1-3, with 10 positions matching TRBD1. Sample: PBMCs or T cells enriched from blood (not recorded which). This clonotype was obtained from a woman in her forties or fifties who had recovered from COVID-19. The CDR3 bases are TGTGCCAGCAGTTTGGGGACAGGGGTAGGAAACACCATATATTTT. This encodes CASSLGTGVGNTIYF.